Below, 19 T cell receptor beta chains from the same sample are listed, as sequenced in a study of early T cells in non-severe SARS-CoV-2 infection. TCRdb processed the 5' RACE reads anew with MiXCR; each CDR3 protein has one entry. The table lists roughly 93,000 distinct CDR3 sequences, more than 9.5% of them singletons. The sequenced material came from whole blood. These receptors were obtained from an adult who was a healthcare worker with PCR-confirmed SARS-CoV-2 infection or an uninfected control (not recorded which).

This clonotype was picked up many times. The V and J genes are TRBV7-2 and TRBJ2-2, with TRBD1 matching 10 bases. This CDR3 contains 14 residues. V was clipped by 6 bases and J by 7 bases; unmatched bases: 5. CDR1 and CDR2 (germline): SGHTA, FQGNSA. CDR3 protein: CASRPGQGFGELFF. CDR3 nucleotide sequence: TGTGCCAGCAGGCCGGGACAGGGGTTCGGGGAGCTGTTTTTT.

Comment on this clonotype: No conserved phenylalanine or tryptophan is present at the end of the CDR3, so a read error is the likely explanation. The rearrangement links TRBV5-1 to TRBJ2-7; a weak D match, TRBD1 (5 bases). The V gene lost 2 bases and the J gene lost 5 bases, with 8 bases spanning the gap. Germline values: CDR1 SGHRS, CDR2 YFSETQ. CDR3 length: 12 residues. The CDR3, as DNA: TGCGCCAGCAGCTTAGAAGGGGACGAGCAGTACTAC. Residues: CASSLEGDEQYY.

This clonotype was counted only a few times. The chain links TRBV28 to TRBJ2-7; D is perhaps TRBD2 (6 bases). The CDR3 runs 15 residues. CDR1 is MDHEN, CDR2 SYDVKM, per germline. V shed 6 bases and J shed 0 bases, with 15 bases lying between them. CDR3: CASSSRGTFSYEQYF. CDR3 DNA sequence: TGTGCCAGCAGCTCTCGCGGGACCTTCTCCTACGAGCAGTACTTC.

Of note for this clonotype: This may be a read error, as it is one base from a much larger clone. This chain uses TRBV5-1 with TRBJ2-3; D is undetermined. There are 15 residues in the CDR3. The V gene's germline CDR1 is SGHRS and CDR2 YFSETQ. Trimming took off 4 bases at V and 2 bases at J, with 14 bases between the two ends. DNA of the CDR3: TGCGCCAGCAGCCGGAGCGAGCCCCCCACAGATACGCAGTATTTT. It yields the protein CASSRSEPPTDTQYF.

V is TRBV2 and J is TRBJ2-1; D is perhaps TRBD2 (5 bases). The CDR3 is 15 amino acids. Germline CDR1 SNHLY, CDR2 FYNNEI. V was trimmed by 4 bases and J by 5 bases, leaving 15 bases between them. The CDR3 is CASSGGYSFNNEQFF. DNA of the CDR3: TGTGCCAGCAGTGGAGGGTATAGTTTTAACAATGAGCAGTTCTTC.

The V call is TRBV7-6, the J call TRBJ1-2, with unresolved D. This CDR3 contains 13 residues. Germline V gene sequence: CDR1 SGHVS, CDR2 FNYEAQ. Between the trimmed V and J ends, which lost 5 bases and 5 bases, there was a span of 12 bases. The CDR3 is CASSQLYTYGYTF. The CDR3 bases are TGTGCCAGCAGCCAGCTTTACACTTATGGCTACACCTTC.

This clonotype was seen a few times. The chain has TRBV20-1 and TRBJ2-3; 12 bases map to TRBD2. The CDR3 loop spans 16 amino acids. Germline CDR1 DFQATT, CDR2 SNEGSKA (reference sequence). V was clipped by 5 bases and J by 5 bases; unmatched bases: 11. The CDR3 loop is CSAPLLAGGPGDTQYF. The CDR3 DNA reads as TGCAGTGCTCCTCTCCTAGCGGGAGGGCCCGGAGATACGCAGTATTTT.

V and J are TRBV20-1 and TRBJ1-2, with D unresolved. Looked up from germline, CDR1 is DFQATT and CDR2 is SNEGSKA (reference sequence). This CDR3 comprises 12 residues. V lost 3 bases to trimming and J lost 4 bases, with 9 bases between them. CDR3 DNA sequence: TGCAGTGCTAGCCCGGAGTTCTATGGCTACACCTTC. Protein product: CSASPEFYGYTF.

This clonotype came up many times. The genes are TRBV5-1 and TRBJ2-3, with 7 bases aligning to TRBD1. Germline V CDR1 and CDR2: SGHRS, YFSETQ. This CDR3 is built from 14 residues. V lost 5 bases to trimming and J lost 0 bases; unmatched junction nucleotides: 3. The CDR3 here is CASSLDRSTDTQYF. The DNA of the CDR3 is TGCGCCAGCAGTCTGGACAGGAGCACAGATACGCAGTATTTT.

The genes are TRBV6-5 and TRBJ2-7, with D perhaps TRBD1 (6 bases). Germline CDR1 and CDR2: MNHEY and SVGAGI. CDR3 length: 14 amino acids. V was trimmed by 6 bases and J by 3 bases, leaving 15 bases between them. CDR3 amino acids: CASRVLDSFYEQYF. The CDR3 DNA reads TGTGCCAGCAGAGTCTTGGACAGCTTCTACGAGCAGTACTTC.

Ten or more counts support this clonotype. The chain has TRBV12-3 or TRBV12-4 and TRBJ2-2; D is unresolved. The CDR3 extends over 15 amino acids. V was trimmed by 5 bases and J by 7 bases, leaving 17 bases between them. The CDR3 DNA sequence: TGTGCCAGCAGTCATAGACGGCTTTCGGACGGGGAGCTGTTTTTT. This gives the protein CASSHRRLSDGELFF.

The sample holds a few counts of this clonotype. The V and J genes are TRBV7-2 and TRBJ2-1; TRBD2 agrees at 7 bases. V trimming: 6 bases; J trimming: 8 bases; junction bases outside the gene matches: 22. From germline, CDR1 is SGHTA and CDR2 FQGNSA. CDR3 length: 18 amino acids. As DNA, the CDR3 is TGTGCCAGCAGGGACTGGCCCCCTGGCGGGGGAGTCCCAGATGAGCAGTTCTTC. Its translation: CASRDWPPGGGVPDEQFF.

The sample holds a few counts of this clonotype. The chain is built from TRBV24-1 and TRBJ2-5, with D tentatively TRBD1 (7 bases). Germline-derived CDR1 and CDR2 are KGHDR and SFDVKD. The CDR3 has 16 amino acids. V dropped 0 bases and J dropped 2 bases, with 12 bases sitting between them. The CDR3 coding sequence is TGTGCCACCAGTGATTTGGCCAGGGGGGATCAAGAGACCCAGTACTTC. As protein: CATSDLARGDQETQYF.

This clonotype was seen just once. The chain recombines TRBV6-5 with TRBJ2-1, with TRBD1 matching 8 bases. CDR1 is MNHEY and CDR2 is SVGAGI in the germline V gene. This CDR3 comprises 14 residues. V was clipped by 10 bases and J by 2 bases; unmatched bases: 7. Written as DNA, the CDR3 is TGTGCCAACAGATCGGACAGGGCCTACAATGAGCAGTTCTTC. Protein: CANRSDRAYNEQFF.

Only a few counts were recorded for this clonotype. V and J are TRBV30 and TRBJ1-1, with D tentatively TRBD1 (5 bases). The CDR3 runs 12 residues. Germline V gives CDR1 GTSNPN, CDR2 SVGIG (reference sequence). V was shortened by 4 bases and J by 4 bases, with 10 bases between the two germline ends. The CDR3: CAWMGDTTEAFF. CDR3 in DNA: TGTGCCTGGATGGGGGATACCACTGAAGCTTTCTTT.

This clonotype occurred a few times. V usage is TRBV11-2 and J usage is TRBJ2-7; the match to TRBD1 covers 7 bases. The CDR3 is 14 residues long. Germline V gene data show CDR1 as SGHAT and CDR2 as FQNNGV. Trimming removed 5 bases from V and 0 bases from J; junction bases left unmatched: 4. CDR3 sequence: CASSTGTDSYEQYF. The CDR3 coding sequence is TGTGCCAGCAGCACAGGGACAGACTCCTACGAGCAGTACTTC. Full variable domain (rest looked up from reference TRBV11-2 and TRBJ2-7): EAGVAQSPRYKIIEKRQSVAFWCNPISGHATLYWYQQILGQGPKLLIQFQNNGVVDDSQLPKDRFSAERLKGVDSTLKIQPAKLEDSAVYLCASSTGTDSYEQYFGPGTRLTVT.

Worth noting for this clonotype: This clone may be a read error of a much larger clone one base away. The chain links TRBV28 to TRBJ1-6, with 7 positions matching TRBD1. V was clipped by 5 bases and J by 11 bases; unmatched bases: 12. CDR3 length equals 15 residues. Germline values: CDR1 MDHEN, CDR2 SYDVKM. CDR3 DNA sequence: TGTGCCAGCAGTGGGGCTAGACAGGGAAATCCACCCCTCCACTTT. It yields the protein CASSGARQGNPPLHF.

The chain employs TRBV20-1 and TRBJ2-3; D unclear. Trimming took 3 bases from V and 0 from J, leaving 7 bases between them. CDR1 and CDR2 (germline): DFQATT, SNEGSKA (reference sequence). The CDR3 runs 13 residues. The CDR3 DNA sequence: TGCAGTGCTAGGAAGGGTAGCACAGATACGCAGTATTTT. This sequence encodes CSARKGSTDTQYF.

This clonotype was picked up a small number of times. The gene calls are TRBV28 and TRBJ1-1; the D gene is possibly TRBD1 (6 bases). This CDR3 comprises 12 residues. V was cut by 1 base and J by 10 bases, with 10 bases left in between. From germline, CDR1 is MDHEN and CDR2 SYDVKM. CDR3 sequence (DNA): TGTGCCAGCAGTTTATTGAGGGGGGGAGCTTTCTTT. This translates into CASSLLRGGAFF. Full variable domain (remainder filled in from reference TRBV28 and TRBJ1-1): DVKVTQSSRYLVKRTGEKVFLECVQDMDHENMFWYRQDPGLGLRLIYFSYDVKMKEKGDIPEGYSVSREKKERFSLILESASTNQTSMYLCASSLLRGGAFFGQGTRLTVV.